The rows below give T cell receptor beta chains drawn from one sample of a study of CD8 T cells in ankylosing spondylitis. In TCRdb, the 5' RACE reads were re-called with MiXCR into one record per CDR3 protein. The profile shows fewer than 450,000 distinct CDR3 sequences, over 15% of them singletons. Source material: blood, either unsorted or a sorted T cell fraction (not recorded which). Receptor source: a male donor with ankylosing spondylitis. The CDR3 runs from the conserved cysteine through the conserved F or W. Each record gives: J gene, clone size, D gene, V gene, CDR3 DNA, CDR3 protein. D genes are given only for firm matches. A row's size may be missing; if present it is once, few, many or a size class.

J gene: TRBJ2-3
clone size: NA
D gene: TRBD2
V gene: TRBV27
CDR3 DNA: TGTGCCAGCGGACTAGCGGGGGCCCAGGCTGCGCTGACATATACGCAGTATTTT
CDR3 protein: CASGLAGAQAALTYTQYF

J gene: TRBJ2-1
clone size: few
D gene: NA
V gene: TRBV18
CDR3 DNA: TGTGCCAGCTCACCATACCCCAATGAGCAGTTCTTC
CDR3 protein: CASSPYPNEQFF

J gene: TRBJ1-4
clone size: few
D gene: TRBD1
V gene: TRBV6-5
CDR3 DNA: TGTGCCAGCAGTTACTCGACAGGGAAACGCGAAAAACTGTTTTTT
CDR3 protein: CASSYSTGKREKLFF

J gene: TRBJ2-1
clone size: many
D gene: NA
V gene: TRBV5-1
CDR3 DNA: TGCGCCAGCAGCCGCTCTCCGTCACAGAATGAGCAGTTCTTC
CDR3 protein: CASSRSPSQNEQFF

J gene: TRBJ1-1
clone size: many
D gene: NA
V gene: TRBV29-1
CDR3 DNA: TGCAGCGTTGGGAGGGTGAACACTGAAGCTTTCTTT
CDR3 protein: CSVGRVNTEAFF

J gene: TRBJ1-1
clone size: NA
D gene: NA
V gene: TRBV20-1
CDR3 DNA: TGCAGTGCTAGAGAGGGAGGAGGCCCGGACACTGAAGCTTTCTTT
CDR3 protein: CSAREGGGPDTEAFF

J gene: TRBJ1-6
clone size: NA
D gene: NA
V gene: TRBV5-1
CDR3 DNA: TGCGCCAGCAGCTCCGACCCGGGACGGAGGAGCTCCTATAATTCACCCCTCCACTTT
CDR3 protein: CASSSDPGRRSSYNSPLHF

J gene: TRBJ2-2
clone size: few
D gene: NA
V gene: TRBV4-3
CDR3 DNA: TGCGCCAGCAGCCAAGAAGCCCGAGGCAGGGGGGGTTTCGGCGGGGAGCTGTTTTTT
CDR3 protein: CASSQEARGRGGFGGELFF

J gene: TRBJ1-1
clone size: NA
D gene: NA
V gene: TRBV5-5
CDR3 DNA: TGTGCCAGCAGCACCAACACAGGGAAGAACACTGAAGCTTTCTTT
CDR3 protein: CASSTNTGKNTEAFF

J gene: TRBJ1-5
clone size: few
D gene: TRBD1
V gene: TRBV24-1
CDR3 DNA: TGTGCCACCAGTACGGGACAGGGAACCCAGCCCCAGCATTTT
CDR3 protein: CATSTGQGTQPQHF

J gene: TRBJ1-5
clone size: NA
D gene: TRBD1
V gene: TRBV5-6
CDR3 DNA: TGTGCCAGCAGCTCTCAGACAGGGGAGGGTCAGCCCCAGCATTTT
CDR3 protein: CASSSQTGEGQPQHF

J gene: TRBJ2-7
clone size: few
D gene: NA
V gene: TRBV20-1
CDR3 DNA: TGCAGTGCCTCCCATACCCGAGCCCCATACGAGCAGTACTTC
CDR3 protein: CSASHTRAPYEQYF

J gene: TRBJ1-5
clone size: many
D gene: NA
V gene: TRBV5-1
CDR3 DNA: TGCGCCAGCAGCTTATCTGGGGATCAGCCCCAGCATTTT
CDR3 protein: CASSLSGDQPQHF

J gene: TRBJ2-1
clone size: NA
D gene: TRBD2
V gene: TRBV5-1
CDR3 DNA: TGCGCCAGCAAAGCGGGGGGGCATTCCTACAATGAGCGGTTCTTC
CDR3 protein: CASKAGGHSYNERFF

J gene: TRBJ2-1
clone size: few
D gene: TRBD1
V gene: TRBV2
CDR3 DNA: TGTGCCAGCACCCTGGGCGGGACAGGGTATGATGAGCAGTTCTTC
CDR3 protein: CASTLGGTGYDEQFF

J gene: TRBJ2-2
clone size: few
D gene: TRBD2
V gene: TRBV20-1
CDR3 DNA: TGCAGTGCAAAGCCAGGGAGGGGCACCGGGGAGCTGTTTTTT
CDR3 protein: CSAKPGRGTGELFF

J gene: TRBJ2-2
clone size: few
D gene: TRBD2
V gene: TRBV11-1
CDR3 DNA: TGTGCCAGCAGCTCCCGAATTAGCGGGAGGGCGAGCACCGGGGAGCTGTTTTTT
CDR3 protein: CASSSRISGRASTGELFF

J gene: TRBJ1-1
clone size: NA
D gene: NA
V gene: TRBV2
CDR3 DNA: TGTGCCAGCCGGTATGAGGGGAGGACTGAAGCTTTCTTT
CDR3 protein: CASRYEGRTEAFF

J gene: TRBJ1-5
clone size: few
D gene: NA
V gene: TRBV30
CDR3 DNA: TGTGCCTGGGCCCATGAGGGTGGCAATCAGCCCCAGCATTTT
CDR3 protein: CAWAHEGGNQPQHF

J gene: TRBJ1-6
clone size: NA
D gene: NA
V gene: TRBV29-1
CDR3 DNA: TGCAGCGTTGGAGAAAGGCCCGACTCACCCCTCCACTTT
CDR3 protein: CSVGERPDSPLHF

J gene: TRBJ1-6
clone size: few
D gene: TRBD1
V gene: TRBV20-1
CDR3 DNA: TGCGGTATCCAGGGGGACTTCTATAATTCACCCCTCCACTTT
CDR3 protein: CGIQGDFYNSPLHF

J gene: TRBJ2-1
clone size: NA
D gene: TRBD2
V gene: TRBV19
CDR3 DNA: TGTGCCACAGCCGCCAGACTAGCGGGAGGTTATGAGCAGTTCTTC
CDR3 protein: CATAARLAGGYEQFF

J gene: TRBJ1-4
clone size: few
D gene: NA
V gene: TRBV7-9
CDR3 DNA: TGTGCCAGCAGCTTCTCCCGTGCAACTAATGAAAAACTGTTTTTT
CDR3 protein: CASSFSRATNEKLFF